This is a list of T cell receptor beta chains from one sample in a study of shared clonotypes between healthy human individuals. Measured with immunoSEQ multiplex PCR; TCRdb has only the in-frame clones, and not every one. The sample carries over a million clones, approximately 68% recorded once. Sequences were obtained from memory CD4+ T cells sorted from blood. These receptors were taken from a man in his late teens or twenties in good health. CDR3s include the opening cysteine and the closing phenylalanine or tryptophan. Each record gives: CDR3 protein, CDR3 DNA, V gene, D gene, J gene, clone size. D genes are given only for firm matches. Clone size appears in some rows only: once, few, many, or a class for an expanded clone.

CASSADSQWANVLTF	TGCGCCAGCAGCGCGGACAGCCAGTGGGCCAACGTCCTGACTTTC	TRBV5-1	.	TRBJ2-6	.
CASSLAQGTVNEQFF	TGCGCCAGCAGCTTGGCACAGGGAACCGTCAATGAGCAGTTCTTC	TRBV5-1	.	TRBJ2-1	.
CASSTPLAGARNEQFF	TGTGCCAGCAGCACCCCACTAGCGGGGGCGAGGAATGAGCAGTTCTTC	TRBV9	TRBD2	TRBJ2-1	.
CASSERASGANVLTF	TGTGCCAGCAGTGAACGGGCCTCTGGGGCCAACGTCCTGACTTTC	TRBV2	.	TRBJ2-6	.
CASSKSRSRGGKETQYF	TGTGCCAGCTCAAAGTCTAGGTCCAGGGGCGGAAAAGAGACCCAGTACTTC	TRBV18	.	TRBJ2-5	.
CASSSRPLAGGSTDTQYF	TGTGCCAGCAGCTCCCGACCACTAGCGGGGGGCAGCACAGATACGCAGTATTTT	TRBV7-2	TRBD2	TRBJ2-3	.
CASSLRGGKISPLHF	TGTGCCAGCAGCTTAAGGGGCGGAAAAATTTCACCCCTCCACTTT	TRBV5-6	.	TRBJ1-6	.
CASSLFTGTGQGQGYTF	TGTGCCAGCAGCTTATTCACCGGGACAGGGCAAGGTCAAGGCTACACCTTC	TRBV11-2	TRBD1	TRBJ1-2	.
CASSPGTANYGYTF	TGCGCCAGCAGCCCAGGGACAGCTAACTATGGCTACACCTTC	TRBV5-1	TRBD1	TRBJ1-2	.
CASSLAGYTEAFF	TGTGCCAGCAGCTTAGCGGGGTACACTGAAGCTTTCTTT	TRBV7-2	.	TRBJ1-1	.
CASTGQGFAGELFF	TGTGCCAGCACCGGACAGGGGTTCGCCGGGGAGCTGTTTTTT	TRBV2	TRBD1	TRBJ2-2	.
CASRIDKGLYEQYF	TGTGCCAGCAGGATTGACAAAGGGCTCTACGAGCAGTACTTC	TRBV6-1	.	TRBJ2-7	.
CASSYATGGYNEQFF	TGTGCCAGCAGTTACGCGACAGGGGGGTATAATGAGCAGTTCTTC	TRBV6-6	TRBD1	TRBJ2-1	.
CASHRGGGGTEAFF	TGTGCCAGTCACCGTGGCGGGGGAGGCACTGAAGCTTTCTTT	TRBV19	.	TRBJ1-1	.
CASSWDLRGSGNTIYF	TGTGCCAGCAGCTGGGACCTGAGGGGATCTGGAAACACCATATATTTT	TRBV5-5	.	TRBJ1-3	.
CASSLAAGLNTEAFF	TGCGCCAGCAGCTTGGCGGCGGGCCTGAACACTGAAGCTTTCTTT	TRBV5-1	.	TRBJ1-1	.
CASSIEVTGVDGYTF	TGTGCCAGTAGTATTGAAGTGACAGGGGTCGATGGCTACACCTTC	TRBV19	TRBD1	TRBJ1-2	few
CASSQTRDTGITDTQYF	TGTGCCAGCAGTCAAACTCGGGACACCGGGATCACAGATACGCAGTATTTT	TRBV25-1	.	TRBJ2-3	many
CAISATSGPGYEQYF	TGTGCCATCAGTGCTACTAGCGGGCCTGGCTACGAGCAGTACTTC	TRBV10-3	TRBD2	TRBJ2-7	.
CASSSTFNEQFF	TGTGCCAGCAGCTCAACTTTCAATGAGCAGTTCTTC	TRBV7-9	.	TRBJ2-1	few
CASSLGDNLNTDTQYF	TGCGCCAGCAGCTTGGGGGACAACTTAAACACAGATACGCAGTATTTT	TRBV5-1	.	TRBJ2-3	.
CASSSHRGLRAFF	TGTGCCAGCAGTTCCCACAGGGGTTTGAGGGCTTTCTTT	TRBV6-1	TRBD1	TRBJ1-1	.
CASSYGLARATGELFF	TGTGCCAGCAGCTACGGACTAGCAAGAGCCACCGGGGAGCTGTTTTTT	TRBV14	TRBD2	TRBJ2-2	.
CASTVRQGKYSNQPQHF	TGTGCCAGCACCGTACGACAGGGGAAATATAGCAATCAGCCCCAGCATTTT	TRBV2	TRBD1	TRBJ1-5	.
CASSVAGQSGGGQETQYF	TGTGCCAGCAGCGTAGCTGGTCAGTCGGGGGGCGGACAAGAGACCCAGTACTTC	TRBV9	.	TRBJ2-5	.
CASIRDSSYNEQFF	TGTGCCAGCATAAGGGATAGCTCCTACAATGAGCAGTTCTTC	TRBV28	.	TRBJ2-1	.
CASRRSGQFIGSEKLFF	TGTGCCAGCCGTAGGTCAGGACAGTTTATCGGCAGTGAAAAACTGTTTTTT	TRBV2	.	TRBJ1-4	.
CASSPGQNHPSGANVLTF	TGTGCCAGCAGCCCCGGACAGAACCATCCTTCTGGGGCCAACGTCCTGACTTTC	TRBV11-2	.	TRBJ2-6	.
CASSPSQRSEETQYF	TGTGCCAGCAGCCCGAGTCAGAGGTCGGAAGAGACCCAGTACTTC	TRBV7-8	.	TRBJ2-5	.